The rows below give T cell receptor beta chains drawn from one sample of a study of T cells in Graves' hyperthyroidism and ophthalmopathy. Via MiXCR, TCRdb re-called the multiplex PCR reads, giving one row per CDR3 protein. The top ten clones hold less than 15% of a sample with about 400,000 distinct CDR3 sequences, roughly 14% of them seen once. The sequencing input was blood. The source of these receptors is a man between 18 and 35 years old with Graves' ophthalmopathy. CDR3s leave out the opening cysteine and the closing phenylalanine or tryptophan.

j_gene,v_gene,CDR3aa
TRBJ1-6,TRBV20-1,SYTLFSSYNSPLH
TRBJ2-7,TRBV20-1,SARATGQGRRVYYEQY
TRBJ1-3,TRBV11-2,ATTGGSGNTIY
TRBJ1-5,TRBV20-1,SASNHQPQH
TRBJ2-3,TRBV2,ASSHGQGTKSTDTQY
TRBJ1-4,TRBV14,ASRKQGSTNEKLF
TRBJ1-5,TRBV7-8,ASSLVPEGISNQPQH
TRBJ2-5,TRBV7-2,ASSLGRGLETQC
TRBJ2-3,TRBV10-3,AMMPSGDSPREDTQY
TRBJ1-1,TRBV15,ATSRFSTEGTEAF
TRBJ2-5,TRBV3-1,ASSHRSRLVETQY
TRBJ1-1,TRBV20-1,SASPTGANTEAF
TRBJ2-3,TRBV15,ATSREPPGTSGRTDTQY
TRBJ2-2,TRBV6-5,ASSYDRSATGELF
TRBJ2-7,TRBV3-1,ASSQNPGTGGYEQY
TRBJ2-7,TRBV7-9,ASSLGSGRVNEQY
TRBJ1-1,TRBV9,ASSVGGGAGTTEAF
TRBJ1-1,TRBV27,ASRTRTENFEAF
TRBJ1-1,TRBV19,ARHGGLGGTEAF
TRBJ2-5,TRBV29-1,SVPLGQGETQY
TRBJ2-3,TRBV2,ASKGAGGIGTYTDTQY
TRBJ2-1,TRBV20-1,SALLAMHLSSYNEQF
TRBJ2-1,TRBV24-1,ATSDSGTSGYNEQF
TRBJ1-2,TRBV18,ASSPLTGENYGYT
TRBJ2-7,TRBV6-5,ASSSNRGGASEQY
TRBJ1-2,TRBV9,ASSGAIRDRGWGYGYT
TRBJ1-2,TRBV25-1,ASSDLSGYT
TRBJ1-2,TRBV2,ASSEAALPGGSGYT
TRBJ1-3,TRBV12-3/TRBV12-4,ASSGAADTIY
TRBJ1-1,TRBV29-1,SVEPGQSEAF
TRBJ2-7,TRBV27,ASRLRAAETYEQY
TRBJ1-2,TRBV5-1,ASSLGETTYYGYT
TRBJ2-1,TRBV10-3,AISESGSGGSSSYNEQF
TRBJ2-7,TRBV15,ATSRSGSIDEQY
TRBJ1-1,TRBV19,ASRGTDQRNTEAF
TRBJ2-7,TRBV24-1,ATSDSGTGVYEQY
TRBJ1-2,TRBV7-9,ASSLGWGVNYGYT
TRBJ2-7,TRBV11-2,ASSLDWGGAIEQY
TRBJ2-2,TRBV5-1,ASSHRGLHTGELF
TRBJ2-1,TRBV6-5,ASSYSTLAGAPVYNEQF
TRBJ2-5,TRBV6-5,ASSYGTSGANQETQY
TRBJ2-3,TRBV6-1,ASNQRQGVTDTQY
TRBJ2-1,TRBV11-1,ASSLATYNEQF
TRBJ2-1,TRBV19,ASSTPWDNEQF
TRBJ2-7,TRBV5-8,ASSLVDRTYEQY
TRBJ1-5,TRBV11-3,ASSQQGDLQPQH
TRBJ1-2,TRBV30,AWRGGTAGYT
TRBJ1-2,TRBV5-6,ASSQVAAAPSDGYT
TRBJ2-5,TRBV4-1,ASSQGPARGGRTQY